These 8 T cell receptor beta chains originate from one sample sequenced in a study of T cells in Graves' hyperthyroidism and ophthalmopathy. Amplified regions were TCR beta CDR3 sequences from RNA transcripts. A set of HTBI primers served as the primers for a first-round RT-PCR of the TCR CDR3. TCRdb processed the multiplex PCR reads anew with MiXCR; each CDR3 protein has one entry. The table records around 340,000 distinct CDR3 sequences, over 20% of them present only once. Sequencing was done on a sample of blood. The receptors stem from a woman in her fifties or sixties with Graves' hyperthyroidism.

Ten or more counts support this clonotype. The rearrangement links TRBV12-3 or TRBV12-4 to TRBJ1-2, with 8 bases lining up with TRBD1. V was clipped by 2 bases and J by 7 bases; unmatched bases: 6. The CDR3 has 14 residues. CDR3 coding DNA: TGTGCCAGCAGTTTAAACAGGGGGATCTTTGGCTACACCTTC. It translates to CASSLNRGIFGYTF.

This clonotype was observed many times. V and J are TRBV12-3 or TRBV12-4 and TRBJ1-2; possibly TRBD1 for D (6 bases). The CDR3 totals 14 residues. Trimming removed 8 bases from V and 6 bases from J, with 19 bases in between. The CDR3: CASRVIRGADGYTF. Here the CDR3 DNA reads TGTGCCAGCCGCGTAATTCGGGGGGCTGATGGCTACACCTTC.

The V call is TRBV20-1, the J call TRBJ1-2; 11 bases are shared with TRBD1. The CDR3 consists of 18 residues. Unmatched junction bases numbered 15, after V lost 2 bases and J lost 4 bases. The V gene's germline CDR1 is DFQATT and CDR2 SNEGSKA (reference sequence). As DNA, the CDR3 is TGCAGTGCTAGAAGAATCCCATCAGGACAGGGGGCGACCTATGGCTACACCTTC. Protein sequence: CSARRIPSGQGATYGYTF.

CDR3 coding DNA: TGTGCCATCCCAGGTGACAGAGGCTATGGCTACACCTTC. Amino acids: CAIPGDRGYGYTF. J is TRBJ1-2 and V is TRBV19; possibly TRBD1 for D (5 bases). Trimming pared 10 bases from V and 4 bases from J, leaving 16 bases between. Per the germline V gene, CDR1 is LNHDA and CDR2 is SQIVND (reference sequence). This CDR3 region has 13 residues. Filled out from reference TRBV19 and TRBJ1-2, the complete variable domain reads DGGITQSPKYLFRKEGQNVTLSCEQNLNHDAMYWYRQDPGQGLRLIYYSQIVNDFQKGDIAEGYSVSREKKESFPLTVTSAQKNPTAFYLCAIPGDRGYGYTFGSGTRLTVV.

About this clonotype: It may be a read error: a sequence one base away is much more abundant. This sequence joins TRBV2 and TRBJ2-7; 9 positions agree with TRBD1. Judging by the DNA end, TRBJ2-1 fits better; the J call may be wrong. Germline-derived CDR1 and CDR2 are SNHLY and FYNNEI. This CDR3 is built from 16 residues. CDR3 DNA: TGTGCCAGCAGTCCCGCCGGGACAGGGTCCCGCTACGAGCAGTTCTTC. Translated: CASSPAGTGSRYEQFF.

This clonotype has ten or more counts. The chain recombines TRBV2 with TRBJ1-2; maybe TRBD1 (6 bases). The V gene lost 9 bases and the J gene lost 4 bases, with 15 bases spanning the gap. This CDR3 region has 13 residues. Looked up from germline, CDR1 is SNHLY and CDR2 is FYNNEI. This chain's CDR3 is CASGTSHSYGYTF. The CDR3 DNA reads as TGTGCCAGTGGGACATCCCATTCCTATGGCTACACCTTC.

This clonotype was observed a single time. This clone may be a read error of a much larger clone one base away. The V call is TRBV14, the J call TRBJ2-1, with TRBD2 matching over 8 bases. Germline assignment: CDR1 SGHDN and CDR2 FVKESK. The CDR3 covers 16 residues. CDR3 in amino acids: CASSLTGTSSYNERFF. CDR3 sequence (DNA): TGTGCCAGCAGCCTCACCGGGACTAGTAGTTACAATGAGCGGTTCTTC.

This clonotype was observed many times. The rearrangement uses TRBV24-1 and TRBJ1-2; TRBD1 agrees at 10 bases. Per the germline V gene, CDR1 is KGHDR and CDR2 is SFDVKD. V gave up 5 bases and J gave up 4 bases; unmatched junction bases: 9. CDR3 size: 16 residues. CDR3 nucleotides: TGTGCCACCAGTGGCTTCCGGGACAGGGGCGGCTATGGCTACACCTTC. This translates into CATSGFRDRGGYGYTF.